This T cell receptor (beta chain) was sequenced for a study of T cells in Graves' hyperthyroidism and ophthalmopathy. Diagnosing involved the use of clinical symptoms, serum thyroxine and TRAb, thyroid ultrasound and orbital computed tomography. The source material, RNA transcripts, was used to amplify TCR beta CDR3 regions. Initially, a first-round RT-PCR of the TCR CDR3 employed the HTBI primer set. One entry per CDR3 protein, called by TCRdb with MiXCR from the multiplex PCR reads. The data show around 600,000 distinct CDR3 sequences, roughly 46% seen once. Per germline, CDR1 SGHTA and CDR2 FQGNSA. The CDR3 runs 15 residues. V lost 1 base to trimming and J lost 1 base, with 11 bases between them.

The source material was peripheral blood or thyroid tissue (not recorded which). The sequence derives from an adult man with Graves' disease, either hyperthyroidism or ophthalmopathy (not recorded which). V and J are TRBV7-2 and TRBJ2-7; TRBD1 is a possible D gene (6 bases). The CDR3, as DNA: TGTGCCAGCAGCTTAGTGAACAGGGAATCCTACGAGCAGTACTTC. Its translation: CASSLVNRESYEQYF.